This T cell receptor beta chain stems from a study of blood T cells in healthy people across ages. This clonotype occurred many times. Its antigen is currently unknown. Extractions gave at least 5 micrograms of total RNA per sample. Findings and caveats of the study: Per million T cells, TCR beta diversity dropped roughly linearly as age increased. TCR beta diversity tracked closely with naive T cell percentage.

A second roughly 7 to 11 cycle PCR used barcoded and J-beta primers. A template-switch adaptor containing 12 random nucleotides labeled each cDNA molecule. From the 5' RACE reads, TCRdb called clonotypes with MiXCR, one entry per CDR3 protein. Among 650,000 to 700,000 distinct CDR3 sequences listed, 32% were seen once. The TCR comes from a woman older than 75 in good health. Sequenced input: blood.

CDR3 loop: CASSFSPGQGRETQYF. The CDR3 bases are TGTGCCAGCAGCTTTAGCCCGGGACAGGGGAGGGAGACCCAGTACTTC. The V call is TRBV11-2, the J call TRBJ2-5, with 10 bases aligning to TRBD1. The V segment lost 3 bases and the J segment 5 bases; nucleotides outside the gene matches: 9. The germline V gene encodes CDR1 SGHAT and CDR2 FQNNGV. This CDR3 has 16 amino acids.